A selection of T cell receptor beta chains follows, all from one sample in a study of shared T cell receptors in the human thymus. Measured with immunoSEQ multiplex PCR; TCRdb has only the in-frame clones, and not every one. Of about 730,000 clones in the sample, roughly 85% were seen once. The same data also contributed to another study, on human thymus T cells.

The sequencing sample was made of thymocytes. Receptors originate from a girl under three years old with a congenital heart defect. Both conserved end residues are part of each CDR3. D genes are given only for firm matches. A row's size may be missing; if present it is once, few, many or a size class.

clone size	D gene	J gene	V gene	CDR3 DNA	CDR3 protein
NA	TRBD1	TRBJ1-2	TRBV10-2	TGCGCCAGCCCCAAACGGGACAGGTCCAGATTTGACTATGGCTACACCTTC	CASPKRDRSRFDYGYTF
NA	NA	TRBJ2-2	TRBV4-1	TGCGCCAGCAGCCAAGATTTTGTAGCAGGGGCCGGCACCGGGGAGCTGTTTTTT	CASSQDFVAGAGTGELFF
NA	TRBD1	TRBJ1-6	TRBV28	TGTGCCAGCAGTTCTCCCGCCCCGGGACAGGGCTCACCCCTCCACTTT	CASSSPAPGQGSPLHF
NA	NA	TRBJ2-3	TRBV9	TGTGCCAGCAGCGTAGTGGCGACGGCGGCAGATACGCAGTATTTT	CASSVVATAADTQYF
NA	NA	TRBJ2-5	TRBV29-1	TGCAGCGTTGTCGGGCGGGAAGAAGAGACCCAGTACTTC	CSVVGREEETQYF
NA	NA	TRBJ2-7	TRBV4-3	TGCGCCAGCAGCCAAGTGGGAGGGGACAGGATTTACGAGCAGTACTTC	CASSQVGGDRIYEQYF
NA	NA	TRBJ1-5	TRBV9	TGTGCCAGCAGCCCCCAAAAGGAGGCCCAGCATTTT	CASSPQKEAQHF
NA	NA	TRBJ1-1	TRBV21-1	TGTGCCAGCAGCAAAGGGAGAGGACAGGGCACCTTTGAAGCTCTCTTT	CASSKGRGQGTFEALF
NA	NA	TRBJ1-5	TRBV28	TGTGCCAGCAGTATCTACAGAACTCATAGCAATCAGCCCCAGCATTTT	CASSIYRTHSNQPQHF
NA	NA	TRBJ1-1	TRBV27	TGTGCCAGCAGTTTATCATTTTCCGGGTGGGGCTGGGACACTGAAGCTTTCTTT	CASSLSFSGWGWDTEAFF
NA	NA	TRBJ1-2	TRBV28	TGTGCCAGCAGTTTCGAGGGCTATGGCTACACCTTC	CASSFEGYGYTF
NA	NA	TRBJ1-2	TRBV21-1	TGTGCCAGCAGCAAAGCCGTCTCGGGGGGCTACACCTTC	CASSKAVSGGYTF
NA	NA	TRBJ1-1	TRBV14	TGTGCCAGCAGCCATAAACCTCAGGGGACTGAAGCTTTCTTT	CASSHKPQGTEAFF
NA	NA	TRBJ2-7	TRBV27	TGTGCCAGCAGTTTGACTATCTTCGCTACCCCCTACGAGCAGTACTTC	CASSLTIFATPYEQYF
NA	NA	TRBJ2-3	TRBV11-2	TGTGCCAGCAGCCCCCGGAGGGGAGGTCTCACAGATACGCAGTATTTT	CASSPRRGGLTDTQYF
few	NA	TRBJ1-2	TRBV5-1	TGCGCCAGCAGCTTGGGTCAGGCGTTCAAGTTGCCTGGCTACACCTTC	CASSLGQAFKLPGYTF
NA	NA	TRBJ2-7	TRBV19	TGTGCCAGTAGTCCCGAGACAGGGATTGTGAGTGGAGGGTACGAGCAGTACTTC	CASSPETGIVSGGYEQYF
NA	TRBD2	TRBJ2-7	TRBV29-1	TGCAGCGTTAGGACTAGCGGGGCCTACGAGCAGTACTTC	CSVRTSGAYEQYF
NA	NA	TRBJ1-5	TRBV29-1	TGCAGCGTCAAGGGGGTTGGGTTAGGGCAGCCCCAGCATTTT	CSVKGVGLGQPQHF
NA	NA	TRBJ1-1	TRBV29-1	TGCAGCGTTGAAGATCAGAAGGGGGAGAACACTGAAGCTTTCTTT	CSVEDQKGENTEAFF
NA	TRBD2	TRBJ2-2	TRBV5-1	TGCGCCAGCAGACTTAGCGGGGGGACAGACACCGGGGAGCTGTTTTTT	CASRLSGGTDTGELFF
NA	TRBD2	TRBJ2-5	TRBV5-1	TGCGCCAGCAGCAGACTAGCGCCGACCCAGCGGGAGACCCAGTACTTC	CASSRLAPTQRETQYF
NA	TRBD2	TRBJ2-2	TRBV7-3	TGTGCCAGCAGCGGCGGGGGTGCGGCAACAAACACCGGGGAGCTGTTTTTT	CASSGGGAATNTGELFF
NA	TRBD2	TRBJ2-5	TRBV12-5	TGTGCTAGCGGGTCCCCGGGACTAGCCTCCCAAGAGACCCAGTACTTC	CASGSPGLASQETQYF
NA	TRBD2	TRBJ2-5	TRBV5-1	TGCGCCAGCAGCCTAGCGGGGGACCAAGAGACCCAGTACTTC	CASSLAGDQETQYF
NA	NA	TRBJ1-6	TRBV4-1	TGCGCCAGCAGCCCCCTGGGATGCAGGCGGGGATGGGAGGATTATAATTCACCCCTCCACTTT	CASSPLGCRRGWEDYNSPLHF
NA	NA	TRBJ2-7	TRBV7-9	TGTGCCAGCAGCTCGACGAGGTACGAGCAGTACTTC	CASSSTRYEQYF
NA	TRBD1	TRBJ1-2	TRBV11-2	TGTGCCAGCAGCTCATGGACAGGCCATGGCTACACCTTC	CASSSWTGHGYTF
NA	NA	TRBJ2-7	TRBV5-1	TGCGCCAGCAGCCCCTCCGCGGGGGCGAGCTCCTACGAGCAGTACTTC	CASSPSAGASSYEQYF
once	NA	TRBJ1-1	TRBV7-7	TGTGCTAGCAGCGGATGGAGTCCCGAGGTGAACACTGAAGCTTTCTTT	CASSGWSPEVNTEAFF
NA	NA	TRBJ1-1	TRBV6-1	TGTGCCATCGGCCCAGGAGCTTTCTTT	CAIGPGAFF
NA	TRBD1	TRBJ1-1	TRBV25-1	TGTGCCAGCAGTGGGCGGACAGGGAAAGGGGTGAGGACTGAAGCTTTCTTT	CASSGRTGKGVRTEAFF
NA	NA	TRBJ1-2	TRBV6-5	TGTGCCAGCAGAGACCCCGGGGGGTTGGGCTATGGCTACACCTTC	CASRDPGGLGYGYTF
NA	TRBD1	TRBJ2-7	TRBV11-2	TGTGCCAGCAGCTCCCGGACAGGGTGGGGATCCTACGAGCAGTACTTC	CASSSRTGWGSYEQYF
NA	NA	TRBJ1-1	TRBV14	TGTGCCAGCAGCCAAGAGGGGCAGCCCTTTTATGAAGCTTTCTTT	CASSQEGQPFYEAFF
NA	NA	TRBJ2-5	TRBV29-1	TGCAGCGTTGACGCGGGCCAAGAGACCCAGTACTTC	CSVDAGQETQYF
NA	NA	TRBJ2-2	TRBV19	TGTGCCAGTAACCGACAGACGAACACCGGGGAGCTGTTTTTT	CASNRQTNTGELFF
NA	TRBD1	TRBJ2-7	TRBV7-9	TGTGCCAGCAGCCTAGACAGGGACCTTGCCTACGAGCAGTACTTC	CASSLDRDLAYEQYF
once	NA	TRBJ2-6	TRBV5-6	TGTGCCAGCAGCTTGACTCCTGGGGCCAACGTCCTGACTTTC	CASSLTPGANVLTF
once	NA	TRBJ1-2	TRBV28	TGTGCCAGCAGTCACAGACGGGTGGAGGGCTATGGCTACACCTTC	CASSHRRVEGYGYTF
few	NA	TRBJ1-1	TRBV19	TGTGCCAGTATTATGAACACTGAAGCTTTCTTT	CASIMNTEAFF
NA	NA	TRBJ2-2	TRBV19	TGTGCCAGTAGTATAGGCCCACGGACGAGGGACACCGGGGAGCTGTTTTTT	CASSIGPRTRDTGELFF
NA	TRBD1	TRBJ1-2	TRBV19	TGTGCCAGTAGTATTCGCGGAAAGGACAGGATTTATGGCTACACCTTC	CASSIRGKDRIYGYTF
once	TRBD1	TRBJ1-2	TRBV7-9	TGTGCCAGCAGCTTAAGATTTAAGGACAGGGAGAATGGCTACACCTTC	CASSLRFKDRENGYTF
NA	NA	TRBJ1-4	TRBV6-6	TGTGCCAGCAGTCCCAGGGTAGCTAATGAAAAACTGTTTTTT	CASSPRVANEKLFF
NA	NA	TRBJ2-5	TRBV11-2	TGTGCCAGCAGCTTTCGCGGTTTCGATGAATTCAAGACCCAGTACTTC	CASSFRGFDEFKTQYF
NA	NA	TRBJ1-5	TRBV4-3	TGCGCCAGCAGCCAAGTAGGCCCAGGGAATCATAGCAATCAGCCCCAGCATTTT	CASSQVGPGNHSNQPQHF
NA	TRBD1	TRBJ2-7	TRBV5-6	TGTGCCAGCAGCTTGGGCGGACAGGGAGGAAGTGACGAGCAGTACTTC	CASSLGGQGGSDEQYF
NA	NA	TRBJ1-3	TRBV28	TGTGCCAGCAGCGAGCCCCAGGAGGACACCATATATTTT	CASSEPQEDTIYF
NA	TRBD1	TRBJ1-2	TRBV5-1	TGCGCCAGCAGCTTGGAATCCGACAGGGGGGCCTATGGCTACACCTTC	CASSLESDRGAYGYTF
NA	TRBD2	TRBJ2-5	TRBV12-5	TGTGCTAGTGGCCCTAGCGGGGGGATGAGGGAGACCCAGTACTTC	CASGPSGGMRETQYF
NA	TRBD1	TRBJ1-5	TRBV7-7	TGTGCTAGCAGCAAGGGACAGGGAGGAGGGAGTCAGCCCCAGCATTTT	CASSKGQGGGSQPQHF
NA	TRBD1	TRBJ1-2	TRBV5-1	TGCGCCAGCAGCGGGTCCAGGGGGCAGGATGGCTACACCTTC	CASSGSRGQDGYTF
few	TRBD1	TRBJ1-2	TRBV27	TGTGCCAGCAGTTCCGGGACAGGGCGTTATGGCTACACCTTC	CASSSGTGRYGYTF
NA	NA	TRBJ1-6	TRBV15	TGTGCCACCAGCATAGTCTTCTATTCACCCCTCCACTTT	CATSIVFYSPLHF